Below are 29 T cell receptor beta chains sequenced from a single sample in a study of blood T cells in healthy people across ages (dated by TCRdb to the mid-2010s). Library preparation employed 5' RACE. TCRdb shows the sequencer as Illumina HiSeq 2500. A second PCR of about 6 to 11 cycles was performed with a sample-barcoded 5' primer and a J-beta primer mix. TCRdb reworked the public reads: Q25 trimming with fastp, MiXCR clone assembly, productive beta chains retained. Every entry covers one CDR3 protein and lists the most common genes and DNA from its rows. Recorded for this sample are 1.5 million to 2 million distinct CDR3 sequences; 49% of them occurred a single time. The ten top clones hold over 2% of the sample. Sequencing was performed on blood. The source of these receptors is a woman aged 40 to 50 in good health.

The V and J genes are TRBV28 and TRBJ2-3; TRBD1 agrees at 10 bases. The CDR3 covers 15 residues. Germline V gene data show CDR1 as MDHEN and CDR2 as SYDVKM. J gave up 5 bases and V 5 bases, and 7 bases lay outside the gene matches. CDR3 protein: CASSPPGQGIDTQYF. The CDR3, as DNA: TGTGCCAGCAGTCCGCCGGGACAGGGGATAGATACGCAGTATTTT.

CDR3 sequence: CASSSGRRSNSPLHF. The CDR3, as DNA: TGTGCCAGCAGCTCGGGGCGACGATCTAATTCACCCCTCCACTTT. This rearrangement joins TRBV7-9 to TRBJ1-6, with D possibly being TRBD1 (5 bases). This CDR3 has 15 residues. Trimming pared 4 bases from V and 6 bases from J, leaving 13 bases between. Germline CDR1 and CDR2: SEHNR and FQNEAQ (reference sequence).

The rearrangement links TRBV11-2 to TRBJ2-7; D is undetermined. The CDR3 runs 12 residues. The V and J ends lost 1 base and 8 bases respectively, with 9 bases between them. Germline CDR1 SGHAT, CDR2 FQNNGV. The CDR3 DNA follows: TGTGCCAGCAGCTTAGTCGATGGGAAGCAGTACTTC. This encodes CASSLVDGKQYF.

The chain links TRBV27 to TRBJ2-4; D is tentatively TRBD1 or TRBD2 (5 bases each). This CDR3 spans 16 amino acids. V gave up 6 bases and J gave up 0 bases, with 15 bases separating them. The germline V gene encodes CDR1 MNHEY and CDR2 SMNVEV (reference sequence). CDR3 nucleotides: TGTGCCAGCAGCCCAGGGTTGGGGGAAGCCAAAAACATTCAGTACTTC. Translation gives CASSPGLGEAKNIQYF.

This clonotype has a handful of counts. This sequence joins TRBV4-1 and TRBJ2-5, with TRBD1 matching 7 bases. CDR1 MGHRA and CDR2 YSYEKL come from the germline V gene. The CDR3 consists of 16 residues. Germline trimming cut 5 bases from V and 0 bases from J; bases unmatched to any gene: 9. CDR3 sequence reads: CASSNPLTGHQETQYF. The CDR3 DNA reads as TGCGCCAGCAGCAACCCCCTGACAGGGCACCAAGAGACCCAGTACTTC.

J is TRBJ2-4 and V is TRBV6-6; 9 nucleotides line up with TRBD2. The J call is in doubt because the DNA end fits TRBJ2-7 better. This CDR3 is 16 amino acids long. Germline V gives CDR1 MNHNY, CDR2 SVGAGI (reference sequence). The CDR3 loop is CASSYRRGGKAYEQYF. CDR3 coding DNA: TGTGCCAGCAGTTATAGGCGGGGGGGAAAGGCCTACGAGCAGTACTTC.

The rearrangement uses TRBV27 and TRBJ2-4, with D hard to call. The DNA end is a closer match to TRBJ2-5, so the J assignment may be wrong. This CDR3 contains 14 residues. Germline CDR1 is MNHEY and CDR2 is SMNVEV (reference sequence). For the CDR3, the DNA is TGTGCCAGCAGATTTGCGTGGGGTGGGGAGACCCAGTACTTC. This sequence encodes CASRFAWGGETQYF.

The genes are TRBV6-5 and TRBJ1-5, with 7 bases matching TRBD1. CDR3 length equals 16 residues. V was clipped by 5 bases and J by 0 bases; unmatched bases: 7. Germline lookup yields CDR1 MNHEY and CDR2 SVGAGI. CDR3 in amino acids: CASSQGTVYSNQPQHF. The CDR3 DNA is TGTGCCAGCAGTCAGGGGACAGTATATAGCAATCAGCCCCAGCATTTT.

The sample holds a few counts of this clonotype. The genes are TRBV13 and TRBJ2-1; 8 bases agree with TRBD1. V was pared by 4 bases and J by 5 bases, with 13 bases of the junction left unmatched. The CDR3 sequence is 17 residues long. The V gene's germline CDR1 is PRHDT and CDR2 FYEKMQ (reference sequence). CDR3 loop: CASSSERTGSFDNEQFF. CDR3 nucleotides: TGTGCCAGCAGCTCGGAACGGACAGGGTCTTTTGACAATGAGCAGTTCTTC.

The V call is TRBV3-1, the J call TRBJ2-3, with D perhaps TRBD1 or TRBD2 (6 bases each). CDR3 length: 17 residues. CDR1 is LGHDT, CDR2 YNNKEL, per germline (reference sequence). Trimming took off 1 base at V and 4 bases at J, with 18 bases between the two ends. CDR3 nucleotide sequence: TGTGCCAGCAGCCAAGTGGGGGGCCAGGCTGGGCCAGATACGCAGTATTTT. It translates to CASSQVGGQAGPDTQYF.

J is TRBJ2-1 and V is TRBV11-1, with TRBD1 matching over 9 bases. CDR1 is SGHAT, CDR2 FQDESV, per germline (reference sequence). The CDR3 contains 15 residues. The V and J ends lost 5 bases and 6 bases, in that order; junction bases with no gene match: 8. The DNA for the CDR3 is TGTGCCAGCAGCCTGCGCCGGGACAGGGCCAATGAGCAGTTCTTC. It translates to CASSLRRDRANEQFF.

With regard to this clonotype: One junction end disagrees with the germline gene, perhaps due to a read error. The rearrangement joins TRBV7-7 to TRBJ2-4; D is unclear. Near its end, the DNA agrees better with TRBJ2-7, so the J call may be wrong. Per the germline V gene, CDR1 is SSHAT and CDR2 is FNYEAQ (reference sequence). CDR3 length equals 13 residues. The CDR3 DNA reads TGTGCTAGCAGTACCGGGTGGGCCGACGAGCAGTACTTC. Residues: CASSTGWADEQYF.

J is TRBJ2-7 and V is TRBV29-1; 7 positions match TRBD2. The junction had 10 bases not matched to a gene; V was cut back by 1 base and J by 7 bases. CDR1 SQVTM and CDR2 ANQGSEA come from the germline V gene. The CDR3 has 14 amino acids. The CDR3 is CSVEGGGPNNEQYF. As DNA, the CDR3 is TGCAGCGTTGAAGGGGGGGGACCTAACAATGAGCAGTACTTC.

The rearrangement links TRBV21-1 to TRBJ2-3; the D call TRBD1 from the table was never checked on the DNA. TRBV21-1 is listed as a pseudogene. There are 16 residues in the CDR3. The CDR3 DNA sequence: TGTGCCAGCAGTTATCCCCGGGACGCCCTGATAGATACGCAGTATTTT. This codes for CASSYPRDALIDTQYF.

The rearrangement joins TRBV10-3 to TRBJ2-3; 7 positions match TRBD1. The CDR3 totals 13 residues. CDR1 ENHRY and CDR2 SYGVKD come from the germline V gene. With V trimmed by 9 bases and J by 1 base, 4 bases remained unmatched. The CDR3 bases are TGTGCCATTAATGGACAGGGCACAGATACGCAGTATTTT. Its translation is CAINGQGTDTQYF.

The rearrangement joins TRBV11-1 to TRBJ2-3, with D tentatively TRBD1 (6 bases). CDR1 is SGHAT, CDR2 FQDESV, per germline (reference sequence). The V end was cut by 5 bases, the J end by 0 bases, with 18 bases between. The CDR3 sequence is 17 residues long. CDR3 amino acids: CASSLNDRTASTDTQYF. The CDR3 DNA sequence: TGTGCCAGCAGCCTGAACGACAGGACTGCTAGCACAGATACGCAGTATTTT.

This clonotype appeared a few times. The chain carries TRBV6-6 and TRBJ2-5, with 7 bases aligning to TRBD1. The length of the CDR3 is 15 residues. After removal of 6 bases from V and 5 bases from J, the junction contained 12 bases not matched to a gene. CDR1 is MNHNY and CDR2 is SVGAGI in the germline V gene (reference sequence). The DNA for the CDR3 is TGTGCCAGCAGGGCCAAGGGGGCCAAGATGGAGACCCAGTACTTC. Amino acid sequence: CASRAKGAKMETQYF.

This chain joins TRBV6-2 or TRBV6-3 and TRBJ2-4; TRBD1 agrees at 8 bases. CDR3 length: 18 amino acids. The V segment lost 4 bases and the J segment 0 bases; nucleotides outside the gene matches: 11. Germline V gene sequence: CDR1 MNHEY, CDR2 SVGEGT. CDR3 protein: CASSFADRALLAKNIQYF. The CDR3, as DNA: TGTGCCAGCAGTTTTGCGGACAGGGCTCTTTTAGCCAAAAACATTCAGTACTTC.

The chain uses TRBV27 and TRBJ2-6; 7 bases match TRBD1. This CDR3 is built from 17 residues. Germline loops: CDR1 MNHEY, CDR2 SMNVEV (reference sequence). Trimming removed 5 bases from V and 0 bases from J; junction bases left unmatched: 7. In nucleotides, the CDR3 is TGTGCCAGCAGTCTTAGACAGGGCTTCTCTGGGGCCAACGTCCTGACTTTC. Translating it yields CASSLRQGFSGANVLTF.

The V and J genes are TRBV10-3 and TRBJ2-2; TRBD2 is a possible D gene (6 bases). This CDR3 has 13 residues. V lost 8 bases and J lost 3, with 10 bases in between. Germline CDR1 is ENHRY and CDR2 is SYGVKD. CDR3 sequence (DNA): TGTGCCATCGGGACTCGGGACACCGGGGAGCTGTTTTTT. Its translation: CAIGTRDTGELFF.

This clonotype was found a few times. The rearrangement uses TRBV28 and TRBJ2-7; 8 bases fit TRBD1. The CDR3 totals 13 residues. The V and J ends lost 5 bases and 7 bases, in that order; junction bases with no gene match: 7. The V gene's germline CDR1 is MDHEN and CDR2 SYDVKM. The CDR3 is CASSEQGAREQYF. The CDR3 region has the DNA TGTGCCAGCAGTGAGCAGGGGGCGCGAGAGCAGTACTTC.

Worth noting for this clonotype: One base away lies a much larger clone, so this may be a sequencing read error. The rearrangement links TRBV18 to TRBJ1-2; 7 bases line up with TRBD1. Germline V gene sequence: CDR1 KGHSH, CDR2 LQKENI. The CDR3 totals 12 residues. CDR3 sequence (DNA): TGTCCCAGCTCTCCCACAGGGGTCGGCTACACCTTC. Translation: CPSSPTGVGYTF.

This clonotype has just a few counts. The chain is built from TRBV7-6 and TRBJ2-5, with TRBD2 identical over 8 bases. Germline V CDR1 and CDR2: SGHVS, FNYEAQ. J gave up 4 bases and V 7 bases, and 8 bases lay outside the gene matches. This CDR3 is 14 amino acids long. The CDR3 here is CASTRSGGLETQYF. CDR3 bases: TGTGCCAGCACCCGATCGGGGGGGCTAGAGACCCAGTACTTC.

This clonotype appeared a few times. The chain combines TRBV5-1 with TRBJ2-7; no firm D call. V gave up 3 bases and J gave up 2 bases, with 12 bases separating them. This CDR3 contains 14 residues. Germline V gene sequence: CDR1 SGHRS, CDR2 YFSETQ. CDR3 DNA: TGCGCCAGCAGCTCCGGACGGACCACCTACGAGCAGTACTTC. It specifies CASSSGRTTYEQYF.

CDR3 region: CSARDTSGSSSYNEQFF. The CDR3 DNA reads TGCAGTGCTAGAGATACTAGCGGGTCTAGCTCCTACAATGAGCAGTTCTTC. The chain carries TRBV20-1 and TRBJ2-1; TRBD2 matches 9 bases. The CDR3 is 17 amino acids. Germline values: CDR1 DFQATT, CDR2 SNEGSKA (reference sequence). V shed 0 bases and J 0 bases; nucleotides not matched to a gene: 6.

The CDR3, as DNA: TGTGCCAGCAGCCTAGGACAGGGCCAAAGGCAGTACTTC. Translation: CASSLGQGQRQYF. The chain carries TRBV5-8 and TRBJ2-7; TRBD1 agrees at 8 bases. This CDR3 spans 13 amino acids. From germline, CDR1 is SGHTS and CDR2 YDEGEE. V gave up 4 bases and J gave up 9 bases; unmatched junction bases: 9.

The chain combines TRBV28 with TRBJ2-7; 9 nucleotides match TRBD1. The length of the CDR3 is 16 residues. Trimming cost V 4 bases and J 2 bases; bases outside gene matches: 9. Germline V gene lookup returns CDR1 MDHEN and CDR2 SYDVKM. The CDR3 DNA reads TGTGCCAGCAGTTCGGGACAGGGCCCCTCGGCCTACGAGCAGTACTTC. As protein: CASSSGQGPSAYEQYF.

The CDR3 spells CASSYSGHPSTDTQYF. In nucleotides, the CDR3 is TGTGCCAGCAGTTACTCCGGCCACCCGAGCACAGATACGCAGTATTTT. The chain links TRBV6-2 or TRBV6-3 to TRBJ2-3; D not resolved. The CDR3 is 16 residues long. Trimming took off 0 bases at V and 0 bases at J, with 10 bases between the two ends. Germline V CDR1 and CDR2: MNHEY, SVGEGT.

In regard to this clonotype: This may stem from a read error, because a much larger clone lies one nucleotide away. V usage is TRBV4-3 and J usage is TRBJ2-4; no clear D gene. V lost 1 base to trimming and J lost 6 bases, with 10 bases between them. The CDR3 has 14 amino acids. Per the germline V gene, CDR1 is LGHNA and CDR2 is YSLEER. CDR3 sequence reads: CASSQVETGNIQYF. CDR3 nucleotide sequence: TGCGCCAGCAGCCAAGTTGAGACGGGAAACATTCAGTACTTC.